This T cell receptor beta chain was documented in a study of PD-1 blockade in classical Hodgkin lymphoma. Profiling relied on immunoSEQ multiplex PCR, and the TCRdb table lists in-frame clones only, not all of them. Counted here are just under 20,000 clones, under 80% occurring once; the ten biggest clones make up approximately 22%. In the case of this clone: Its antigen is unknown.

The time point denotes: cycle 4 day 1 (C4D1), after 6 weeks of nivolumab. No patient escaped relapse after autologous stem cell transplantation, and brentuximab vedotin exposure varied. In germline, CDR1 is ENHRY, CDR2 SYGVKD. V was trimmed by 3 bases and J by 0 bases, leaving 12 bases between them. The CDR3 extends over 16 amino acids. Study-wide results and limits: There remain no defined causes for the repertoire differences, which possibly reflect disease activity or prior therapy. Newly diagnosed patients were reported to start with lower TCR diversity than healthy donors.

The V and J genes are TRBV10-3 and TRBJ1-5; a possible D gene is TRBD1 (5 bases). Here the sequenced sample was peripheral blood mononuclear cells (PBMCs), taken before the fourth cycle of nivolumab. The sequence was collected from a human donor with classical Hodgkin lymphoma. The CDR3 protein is CAISDGLGTSNQPQHF. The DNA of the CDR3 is TGTGCCATCAGTGATGGATTGGGGACTAGCAATCAGCCCCAGCATTTT.